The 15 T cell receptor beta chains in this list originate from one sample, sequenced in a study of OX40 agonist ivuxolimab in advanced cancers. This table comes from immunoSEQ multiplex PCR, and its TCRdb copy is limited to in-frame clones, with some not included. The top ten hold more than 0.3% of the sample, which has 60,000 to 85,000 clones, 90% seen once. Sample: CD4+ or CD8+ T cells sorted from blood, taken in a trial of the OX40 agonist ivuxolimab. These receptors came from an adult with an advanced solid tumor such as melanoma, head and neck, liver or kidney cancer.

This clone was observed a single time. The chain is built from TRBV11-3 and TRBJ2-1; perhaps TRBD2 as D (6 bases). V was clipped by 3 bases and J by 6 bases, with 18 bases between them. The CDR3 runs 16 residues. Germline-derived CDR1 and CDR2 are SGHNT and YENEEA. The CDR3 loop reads CASSFMGNARGNEQFF. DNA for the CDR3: TGTGCCAGCAGCTTTATGGGGAATGCGCGGGGCAATGAGCAGTTCTTC.

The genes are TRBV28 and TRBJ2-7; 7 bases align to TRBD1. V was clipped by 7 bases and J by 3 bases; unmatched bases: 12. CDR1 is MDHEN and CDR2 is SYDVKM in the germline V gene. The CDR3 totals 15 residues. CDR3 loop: CASIPMTGRLYEQYF. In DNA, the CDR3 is TGTGCCAGCATCCCAATGACAGGGCGCCTCTACGAGCAGTACTTC.

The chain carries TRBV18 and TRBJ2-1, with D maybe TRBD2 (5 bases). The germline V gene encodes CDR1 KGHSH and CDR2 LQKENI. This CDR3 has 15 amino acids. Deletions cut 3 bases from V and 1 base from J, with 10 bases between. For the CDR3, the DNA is TGTGCCAGCTCACCCCAATCGGGATCCTACAATGAGCAGTTCTTC. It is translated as CASSPQSGSYNEQFF.

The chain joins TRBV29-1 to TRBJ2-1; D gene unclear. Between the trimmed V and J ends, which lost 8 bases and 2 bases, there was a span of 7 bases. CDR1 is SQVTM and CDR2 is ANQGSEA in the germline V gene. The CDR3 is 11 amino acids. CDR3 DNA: TGCAGCACTCAGACCTACAATGAGCAGTTCTTC. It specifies CSTQTYNEQFF.

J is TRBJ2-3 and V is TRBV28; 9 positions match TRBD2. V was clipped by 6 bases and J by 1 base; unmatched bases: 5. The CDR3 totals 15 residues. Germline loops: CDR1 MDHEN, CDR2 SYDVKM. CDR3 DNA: TGTGCCAGCAGCGTGATAGCGGGGGGCACAGATACGCAGTATTTT. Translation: CASSVIAGGTDTQYF.

Written as DNA, the CDR3 is TGTGCCAGCAGCGCCGAAGGGGTAACTACGCAGTATTTT. Encoded protein: CASSAEGVTTQYF. This chain uses TRBV25-1 with TRBJ2-3, with D perhaps TRBD1 (5 bases). The V gene lost 6 bases and the J gene lost 8 bases, with 15 bases spanning the gap. The CDR3 has 13 amino acids. The germline V gene encodes CDR1 MGHDK and CDR2 SYGVNS. The full variable domain, its missing parts supplied by reference TRBV25-1 and TRBJ2-3, is EADIYQTPRYLVIGTGKKITLECSQTMGHDKMYWYQQDPGMELHLIHYSYGVNSTEKGDLSSESTVSRIRTEHFPLTLESARPSHTSQYLCASSAEGVTTQYFGPGTRLTVL.

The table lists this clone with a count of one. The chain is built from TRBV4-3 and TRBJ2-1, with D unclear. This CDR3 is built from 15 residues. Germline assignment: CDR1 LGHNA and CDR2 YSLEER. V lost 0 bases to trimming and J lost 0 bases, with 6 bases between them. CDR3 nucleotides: TGCGCCAGCAGCCAAGATTACGACTCCTACAATGAGCAGTTCTTC. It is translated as CASSQDYDSYNEQFF.

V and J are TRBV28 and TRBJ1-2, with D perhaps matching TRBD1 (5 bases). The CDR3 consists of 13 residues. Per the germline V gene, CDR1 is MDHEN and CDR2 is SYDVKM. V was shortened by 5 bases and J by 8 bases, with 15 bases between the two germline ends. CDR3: CASSPTSGTGYTF. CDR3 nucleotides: TGTGCCAGCAGTCCCACCTCCGGGACCGGCTACACCTTC.

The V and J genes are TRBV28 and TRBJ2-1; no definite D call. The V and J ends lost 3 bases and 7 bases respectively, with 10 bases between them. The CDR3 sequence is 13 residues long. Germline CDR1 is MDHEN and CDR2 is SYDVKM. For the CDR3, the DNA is TGTGCCAGCAGTTTCGGGTTGGCGAATGAGCAGTTCTTC. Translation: CASSFGLANEQFF.

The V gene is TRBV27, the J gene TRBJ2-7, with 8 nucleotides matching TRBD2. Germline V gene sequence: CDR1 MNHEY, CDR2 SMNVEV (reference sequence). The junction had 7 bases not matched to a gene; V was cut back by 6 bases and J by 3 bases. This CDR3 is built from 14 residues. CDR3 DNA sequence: TGTGCCAGCAGCCGCCGGGGGGGCGGCTACGAGCAGTACTTC. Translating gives CASSRRGGGYEQYF.

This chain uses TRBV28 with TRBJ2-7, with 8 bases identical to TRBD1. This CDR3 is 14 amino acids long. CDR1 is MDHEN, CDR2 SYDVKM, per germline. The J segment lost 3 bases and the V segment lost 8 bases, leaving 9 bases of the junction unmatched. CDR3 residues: CASAEGTGRYEQYF. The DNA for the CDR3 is TGTGCCAGCGCTGAGGGGACAGGACGCTACGAGCAGTACTTC.

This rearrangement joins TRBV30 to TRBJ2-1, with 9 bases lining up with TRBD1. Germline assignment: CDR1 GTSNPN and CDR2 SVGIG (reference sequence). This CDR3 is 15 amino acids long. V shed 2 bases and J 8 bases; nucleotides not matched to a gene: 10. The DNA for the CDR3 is TGTGCCTGGAGTAGCGTGGGACAGGGTAGGGATGAGCAGTTCTTC. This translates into CAWSSVGQGRDEQFF.

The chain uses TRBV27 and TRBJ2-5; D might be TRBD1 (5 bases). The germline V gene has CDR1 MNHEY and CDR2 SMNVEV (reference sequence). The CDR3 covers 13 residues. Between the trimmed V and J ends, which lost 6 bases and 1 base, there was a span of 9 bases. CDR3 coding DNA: TGTGCCAGCAGCAAAGGGGTCCAAGAGACCCAGTACTTC. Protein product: CASSKGVQETQYF.

CDR3 residues: CASSQEASGDTQYF. The CDR3 DNA is TGCGCCAGCAGCCAAGAAGCTAGCGGGGATACGCAGTATTTT. V and J are TRBV4-3 and TRBJ2-3; 8 bases are a match to TRBD2. The V gene end was trimmed by 0 bases and the J gene end by 6 bases; junction bases not matched to a gene: 2. CDR3 size: 14 residues. Germline loops: CDR1 LGHNA, CDR2 YSLEER.

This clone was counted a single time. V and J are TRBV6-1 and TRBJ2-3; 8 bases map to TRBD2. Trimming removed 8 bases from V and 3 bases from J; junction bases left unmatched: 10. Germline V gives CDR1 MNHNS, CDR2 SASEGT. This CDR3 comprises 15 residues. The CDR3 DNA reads TGTGCCAGCCAATCACTAGCGGCCCCGACAGATACGCAGTATTTT. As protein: CASQSLAAPTDTQYF.